This T cell receptor (beta chain) stems from a study of cytotoxic CD8 clonotypes in ibrutinib-treated CLL. Assay: immunoSEQ multiplex PCR; the TCRdb copy retains only in-frame clones and omits some. The profile shows 250,000 to 350,000 clones, roughly 76% of them singletons. The V gene's germline CDR1 is SGHTA and CDR2 FQGNSA. This CDR3 is built from 17 residues. J gave up 3 bases and V 4 bases, and 11 bases lay outside the gene matches. The TCR was taken from a human donor with chronic lymphocytic leukemia. V usage is TRBV7-2 and J usage is TRBJ2-1, with 8 nucleotides matching TRBD1. This sample comprised PBMCs, obtained at disease progression, from a patient treated with ibrutinib. CDR3 residues: CASSSPNGDRNYNEQFF. CDR3 in DNA: TGTGCCAGCAGCTCACCTAACGGGGACAGGAACTACAATGAGCAGTTCTTC.